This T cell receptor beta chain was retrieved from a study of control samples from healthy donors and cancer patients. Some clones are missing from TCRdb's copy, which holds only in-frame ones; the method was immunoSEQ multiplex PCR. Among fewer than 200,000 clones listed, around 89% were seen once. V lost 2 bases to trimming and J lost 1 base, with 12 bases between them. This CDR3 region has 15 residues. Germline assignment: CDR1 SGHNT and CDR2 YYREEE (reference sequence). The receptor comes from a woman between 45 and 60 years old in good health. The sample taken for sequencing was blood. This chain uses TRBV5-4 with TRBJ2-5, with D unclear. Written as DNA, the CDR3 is TGTGCCAGCAGCTTAAAGGGATCCCGCCAAGAGACCCAGTACTTC. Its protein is CASSLKGSRQETQYF. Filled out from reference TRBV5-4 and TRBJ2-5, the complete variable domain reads ETGVTQSPTHLIKTRGQQVTLRCSSQSGHNTVSWYQQALGQGPQFIFQYYREEENGRGNFPPRFSGLQFPNYSSELNVNALELDDSALYLCASSLKGSRQETQYFGPGTRLLVL.